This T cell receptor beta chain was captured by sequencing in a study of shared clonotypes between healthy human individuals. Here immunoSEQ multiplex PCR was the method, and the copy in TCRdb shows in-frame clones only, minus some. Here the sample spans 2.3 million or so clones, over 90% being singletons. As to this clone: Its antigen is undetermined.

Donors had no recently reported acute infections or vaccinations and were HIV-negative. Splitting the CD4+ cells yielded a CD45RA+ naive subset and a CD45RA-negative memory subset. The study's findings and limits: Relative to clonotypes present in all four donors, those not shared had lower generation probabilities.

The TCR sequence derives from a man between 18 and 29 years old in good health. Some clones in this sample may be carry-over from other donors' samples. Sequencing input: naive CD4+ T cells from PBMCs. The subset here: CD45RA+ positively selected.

In DNA form, the CDR3 reads TGTGCCATCGCATTGGGACGCTTTGGCACAGATACGCAGTATTTT. This codes for CAIALGRFGTDTQYF. The chain has TRBV10-3 and TRBJ2-3; TRBD1 or TRBD2 may be the D gene (5 bases each). This CDR3 is built from 15 residues. V lost 8 bases and J lost 1, with 16 bases in between. Germline-derived CDR1 and CDR2 are ENHRY and SYGVKD.